A single sample gave rise to the 20 T cell receptor beta chains below, sequenced in a study of T cell responses to AZD1222 COVID-19 vaccine. Sequenced by immunoSEQ multiplex PCR; TCRdb stores in-frame clones only, minus some. Among 130,000 to 150,000 clones listed, more than 75% were seen once. The starting material was peripheral blood, obtained on day 0 of AZD1222 vaccination. The receptors shown here come from an adult in good health.

The rearrangement uses TRBV3-1 (or the pseudogene TRBV3-2) and TRBJ2-5; D uncertain. With 0 bases removed from V and 9 bases from J, the gap between germline ends came to 8 bases. The CDR3 extends over 12 amino acids. CDR1 LGHDT and CDR2 YNNKEL come from the germline V gene (reference sequence). CDR3 bases: TGTGCCAGCAGCCAAGAAATAGTCGCCCAGTACTTC. Translation: CASSQEIVAQYF.

This chain joins TRBV19 and TRBJ2-7; 8 bases are a match to TRBD2. The J segment lost 3 bases and the V segment lost 6 bases, leaving 10 bases of the junction unmatched. Germline V lookup: CDR1 LNHDA, CDR2 SQIVND (reference sequence). This CDR3 is built from 15 residues. The CDR3 reads CASRWGAGANYEQYF. The CDR3 DNA sequence: TGTGCCAGTAGATGGGGAGCGGGAGCGAACTACGAGCAGTACTTC.

The gene calls are TRBV12-3 or TRBV12-4 and TRBJ2-7; D uncertain. The CDR3 loop spans 13 amino acids. Trimming removed 3 bases at V and 3 bases at J, with 9 bases between. CDR3 nucleotide sequence: TGTGCCAGCAGTTTTAATCCTTACTACGAGCAGTACTTC. It yields the protein CASSFNPYYEQYF.

The chain links TRBV18 to TRBJ1-4, with D maybe TRBD1 (5 bases). V gave up 2 bases and J gave up 8 bases, with 15 bases separating them. The CDR3 is made up of 15 amino acids. The germline V gene has CDR1 KGHSH and CDR2 LQKENI. The CDR3 here is CASSPGQGPTEKLFF. The CDR3 nucleotides are TGTGCCAGCTCACCAGGTCAGGGACCCACCGAAAAACTGTTTTTT. The whole variable domain, filled in from reference TRBV18 and TRBJ1-4, reads NAGVMQNPRHLVRRRGQEARLRCSPMKGHSHVYWYRQLPEEGLKFMVYLQKENIIDESGMPKERFSAEFPKEGPSILRIQQVVRGDSAAYFCASSPGQGPTEKLFFGSGTQLSVL.

CDR3 in amino acids: CASSYSGGSNYGYTF. CDR3 bases: TGTGCCAGCAGTTACTCTGGGGGCTCTAACTATGGCTACACCTTC. The rearrangement joins TRBV6-5 to TRBJ1-2; tentative D call: TRBD1 (6 bases). Looked up from germline, CDR1 is MNHEY and CDR2 is SVGAGI. Trimming cost V 0 bases and J 0 bases, with 8 bases left between them. This CDR3 has 15 amino acids.

The V call is TRBV18, the J call TRBJ2-7; no firm D call. This CDR3 contains 11 residues. V was trimmed by 3 bases and J by 7 bases, leaving 7 bases between them. CDR1 and CDR2 (germline): KGHSH, LQKENI. CDR3 region: CASSPREEQYF. CDR3 DNA sequence: TGTGCCAGCTCACCCAGAGAGGAGCAGTACTTC.

This rearrangement joins TRBV6-5 to TRBJ2-7; tentatively, D is TRBD1 (6 bases). Trimming pared 5 bases from V and 3 bases from J, leaving 17 bases between. CDR1 MNHEY and CDR2 SVGAGI come from the germline V gene. The CDR3 has 15 amino acids. The CDR3 sequence: CASSKTYREHYEQYF. The DNA of the CDR3 is TGTGCCAGCAGTAAGACCTACAGGGAACACTACGAGCAGTACTTC.

This rearrangement joins TRBV9 to TRBJ2-7; possibly TRBD2 for D (7 bases). The V end lost 1 base, the J end lost 7 bases, and 24 bases lay between the germline ends. Germline CDR1 and CDR2: SGDLS and YYNGEE. The CDR3 totals 17 residues. The CDR3 DNA is TGTGCCAGCAGCGTAAGCGGTTCGGTAGCGGGCCAGGGGGAGCAGTACTTC. Translated: CASSVSGSVAGQGEQYF.

This clone was seen only once. This chain uses TRBV28 with TRBJ1-5; TRBD1 is a possible D gene (5 bases). V was cut by 7 bases and J by 3 bases, with 13 bases left in between. Looked up from germline, CDR1 is MDHEN and CDR2 is SYDVKM. The CDR3 covers 14 residues. The CDR3 nucleotides read TGTGCCAGCACCTCAGGGACGAACAATCAGCCCCAGCATTTT. Translating gives CASTSGTNNQPQHF.

The rearrangement links TRBV29-1 to TRBJ1-2; TRBD1 matches at 7 bases. Germline V gives CDR1 SQVTM, CDR2 ANQGSEA. V lost 0 bases, J lost 5 bases, and 3 bases stayed unmatched. The CDR3 runs 13 residues. The CDR3 nucleotides are TGCAGCGTTGAAGATAAGGGGGCGTATGGCTACACCTTC. Protein sequence: CSVEDKGAYGYTF. The whole variable domain, remainder taken from reference TRBV29-1 and TRBJ1-2, is SAVISQKPSRDICQRGTSLTIQCQVDSQVTMMFWYRQQPGQSLTLIATANQGSEATYESGFVIDKFPISRPNLTFSTLTVSNMSPEDSSIYLCSVEDKGAYGYTFGSGTRLTVV.

The chain joins TRBV3-1 (or the pseudogene TRBV3-2) to TRBJ2-3; no clear D. The length of the CDR3 is 14 residues. The germline V gene encodes CDR1 LGHDT and CDR2 YNNKEL (reference sequence). With 5 bases removed from V and 0 bases from J, the gap between germline ends came to 9 bases. CDR3 sequence reads: CASSSTSSTDTQYF. CDR3 DNA sequence: TGTGCCAGCAGCTCAACCAGCAGCACAGATACGCAGTATTTT.

The CDR3 reads CASSPGTGDEKLFF. DNA for the CDR3: TGTGCCAGCAGTCCCGGGACAGGGGATGAAAAACTGTTTTTT. The chain uses TRBV28 and TRBJ1-4; TRBD1 matches 10 bases. The CDR3 loop spans 14 amino acids. The germline V gene encodes CDR1 MDHEN and CDR2 SYDVKM. The V and J ends lost 5 bases and 6 bases, in that order; junction bases with no gene match: 3.

The rearrangement links TRBV27 to TRBJ2-7; D is tentatively TRBD1 or TRBD2 (5 bases each). CDR1 is MNHEY, CDR2 SMNVEV, per germline (reference sequence). This CDR3 region has 14 residues. Between the trimmed V and J ends, which lost 4 bases and 3 bases, there was a span of 13 bases. For the CDR3, the DNA is TGTGCCAGCAGTTCAAGAGGGGCAGGCTACGAGCAGTACTTC. This sequence encodes CASSSRGAGYEQYF.

The rearrangement joins TRBV14 to TRBJ2-1; D remains ambiguous. CDR1 and CDR2 from the germline V gene are SGHDN and FVKESK. There are 16 residues in the CDR3. Trimming took 1 base from V and 5 from J, leaving 15 bases between them. The CDR3 is CASSQVSLYYDNEQFF. CDR3 DNA sequence: TGTGCCAGCAGCCAAGTTTCTCTCTACTACGACAATGAGCAGTTCTTC. Variable domain in full (rest from reference TRBV14 and TRBJ2-1): EAGVTQFPSHSVIEKGQTVTLRCDPISGHDNLYWYRRVMGKEIKFLLHFVKESKQDESGMPNNRFLAERTGGTYSTLKVQPAELEDSGVYFCASSQVSLYYDNEQFFGPGTRLTVL.

This clone was detected a few times. This chain connects TRBV27 to TRBJ1-2, with TRBD1 matching over 7 bases. Germline CDR1 reads MNHEY; CDR2 reads SMNVEV (reference sequence). The CDR3 is made up of 16 amino acids. Trimming removed 0 bases from V and 4 bases from J; junction bases left unmatched: 8. DNA for the CDR3: TGTGCCAGCAGTTTATCCCCCCACAGGGGCCTCTATGGCTACACCTTC. Translation: CASSLSPHRGLYGYTF.

CDR3 coding DNA: TGTGCCAGCAGCTTAGGAGGGGGGGCAGGGAATGAGCAGTTCTTC. Protein: CASSLGGGAGNEQFF. The chain combines TRBV7-2 with TRBJ2-1, with D perhaps matching TRBD2 (7 bases). Trimming stripped 1 base from V and 7 bases from J, with 14 bases between. Germline CDR1 is SGHTA and CDR2 is FQGNSA. The CDR3 runs 15 residues. Together with reference TRBV7-2 and TRBJ2-1, the CDR3 gives the full variable domain: GAGVSQSPSNKVTEKGKDVELRCDPISGHTALYWYRQSLGQGLEFLIYFQGNSAPDKSGLPSDRFSAERTGGSVSTLTIQRTQQEDSAVYLCASSLGGGAGNEQFFGPGTRLTVL.

The chain links TRBV28 to TRBJ2-1; D possibly corresponds to TRBD2 (6 bases). The CDR3 consists of 16 residues. CDR1 is MDHEN, CDR2 SYDVKM, per germline. V shed 5 bases and J shed 4 bases, with 18 bases lying between them. CDR3 loop: CASSPYGSEGYNEQFF. The CDR3 bases are TGTGCCAGCAGTCCTTACGGGAGCGAGGGATACAATGAGCAGTTCTTC.

This chain joins TRBV4-2 and TRBJ1-1; D gene uncertain. V dropped 3 bases and J dropped 4 bases, with 9 bases sitting between them. The CDR3 has 13 amino acids. Germline CDR1 is LGHNA and CDR2 is YNFKEQ. The CDR3 bases are TGTGCCAGCAGCCAGGGGTTAGGCACTGAAGCTTTCTTT. This codes for CASSQGLGTEAFF.

This clone has more than one count but fewer than ten. This chain uses TRBV7-9 with TRBJ1-4; the D is unclear. V was shortened by 1 base and J by 7 bases, with 7 bases between the two germline ends. The CDR3 sequence is 13 residues long. Germline V gene data show CDR1 as SEHNR and CDR2 as FQNEAQ (reference sequence). The CDR3, as DNA: TGTGCCAGCAGCTTAGGCCATCGTGAAAAACTGTTTTTT. Translation: CASSLGHREKLFF.

The rearrangement joins TRBV5-6 to TRBJ2-7; D remains unclear. This CDR3 region has 12 residues. V was cut by 1 base and J by 0 bases, with 2 bases left in between. Germline values: CDR1 SGHDT, CDR2 YYEEEE. This chain's CDR3 is CASSLFSYEQYF. The CDR3 DNA is TGTGCCAGCAGCTTGTTCTCCTACGAGCAGTACTTC.